The 12 T cell receptor beta chains listed next were all sequenced from one sample in a study of T cells in Graves' hyperthyroidism and ophthalmopathy. The source material, RNA transcripts, was used to amplify TCR beta CDR3 regions. The TCR CDR3 first-round RT-PCR relied on the HTBI primer set. In TCRdb, the multiplex PCR reads were re-called with MiXCR into one record per CDR3 protein. The sample includes approximately 360,000 distinct CDR3 sequences, around 16% of them seen just once. What was sequenced was blood. These receptor sequences come from a woman aged 18-30 years with Graves' hyperthyroidism that later progressed to Graves' ophthalmopathy.

This clonotype appeared many times. The chain combines TRBV19 with TRBJ1-1; unclear D gene. The CDR3 sequence is 13 residues long. Trimming cost V 4 bases and J 1 base, with 7 bases left between them. The germline V gene has CDR1 LNHDA and CDR2 SQIVND (reference sequence). CDR3 protein: CASSTGANTEAFF. Written as DNA, the CDR3 is TGTGCCAGTAGTACGGGCGCGAACACTGAAGCTTTCTTT.

V is TRBV20-1 and J is TRBJ2-7; the D is unclear. This CDR3 spans 13 amino acids. From germline, CDR1 is DFQATT and CDR2 SNEGSKA (reference sequence). Deletions cut 1 base from V and 8 bases from J, with 15 bases between. The CDR3 bases are TGCAGTGCTAGAGCTCGTCTAGGGTTCCAGCAGTACTTC. Translating gives CSARARLGFQQYF.

Worth noting for this clonotype: As the CDR3 is not closed by the conserved phenylalanine or tryptophan, this likely results from a read error. The V and J genes are TRBV7-9 and TRBJ2-7; a possible D gene is TRBD2 (5 bases). This CDR3 is 12 amino acids long. V was cut by 7 bases and J by 2 bases, with 9 bases left in between. Germline CDR1 is SEHNR and CDR2 is FQNEAQ (reference sequence). Written as DNA, the CDR3 is TGTGCCAGCACCACGGGGACCTACGAGCAGTACTAC. It is translated as CASTTGTYEQYY.

The chain has TRBV28 and TRBJ1-1; a weak D match, TRBD1 (6 bases). From germline, CDR1 is MDHEN and CDR2 SYDVKM. The length of the CDR3 is 14 residues. Trimming shortened V by 4 bases and J by 11 bases, and 20 bases separated the two germline ends. CDR3 DNA: TGTGCCAGCAGTTCGGCAGACAGGCGCTTGTTTGCTTTCTTT. This encodes CASSSADRRLFAFF.

This clonotype has at least ten counts. V and J are TRBV7-9 and TRBJ1-5, with D possibly being TRBD1 (5 bases). The CDR3 has 17 amino acids. The V end lost 5 bases, the J end lost 3 bases, and 20 bases lay between the germline ends. The germline gives CDR1 SEHNR, CDR2 FQNEAQ (reference sequence). DNA of the CDR3: TGTGCCAGCAGCCGTTTAGATTTCGCGGGGCACAATCAGCCCCAGCATTTT. Its translation is CASSRLDFAGHNQPQHF.

There are many counts of this clonotype. The V gene is TRBV30, the J gene TRBJ1-4; D is undetermined. Between the trimmed V and J ends, which lost 0 bases and 6 bases, there was a span of 2 bases. Germline-derived CDR1 and CDR2 are GTSNPN and SVGIG (reference sequence). There are 11 residues in the CDR3. The CDR3 loop is CAWSVHEKLFF. CDR3 nucleotide sequence: TGTGCCTGGAGTGTACATGAAAAACTGTTTTTT. The complete variable domain, with remaining parts taken from reference TRBV30 and TRBJ1-4, reads SQTIHQWPATLVQPVGSPLSLECTVEGTSNPNLYWYRQAAGRGLQLLFYSVGIGQISSEVPQNLSASRPQDRQFILSSKKLLLSDSGFYLCAWSVHEKLFFGSGTQLSVL.

This clonotype was detected ten times or more. The genes are TRBV2 and TRBJ2-7; 9 bases match TRBD2. This CDR3 region has 15 residues. V trimming: 5 bases; J trimming: 1 base; junction bases outside the gene matches: 6. Looked up from germline, CDR1 is SNHLY and CDR2 is FYNNEI. CDR3 amino acids: CASSYSGSPSYEQYF. CDR3 nucleotides: TGTGCCAGCAGTTATAGCGGGAGCCCGTCCTACGAGCAGTACTTC.

The J gene is TRBJ2-7, the V gene TRBV30, with D perhaps given as TRBD1 or TRBD2 (5 bases each). The germline V gene encodes CDR1 GTSNPN and CDR2 SVGIG (reference sequence). The germline V and J ends were trimmed by 5 bases and 3 bases, with 14 bases remaining between them. The CDR3 contains 13 residues. As DNA, the CDR3 is TGTGCCTGGGGCCGGGACGGAGACTACGAGCAGTACTTC. Encoded protein: CAWGRDGDYEQYF.

In its sample, this clonotype was seen many times. The V and J genes are TRBV24-1 and TRBJ1-5, with D maybe TRBD1 (5 bases). Per germline, CDR1 KGHDR and CDR2 SFDVKD. V lost 4 bases and J lost 7, with 16 bases in between. This CDR3 has 15 residues. CDR3 bases: TGTGCCACCAGTGAGGGAACGGGGGTGGGGCAGCCCCAGCATTTT. This codes for CATSEGTGVGQPQHF.

This clonotype has a handful of counts. The chain employs TRBV7-9 and TRBJ2-1; D perhaps matches TRBD1 (5 bases). Trimming removed 4 bases from V and 2 bases from J, with 15 bases in between. Germline V gene lookup returns CDR1 SEHNR and CDR2 FQNEAQ (reference sequence). The length of the CDR3 is 16 residues. In nucleotides, the CDR3 is TGTGCCAGCAGCTCCAGACAGCCATCTCCCTACAATGAGCAGTTCTTC. Protein: CASSSRQPSPYNEQFF.

The V gene is TRBV5-6, the J gene TRBJ2-7; 10 nucleotides match TRBD2. CDR3 length: 15 amino acids. Trimming removed 2 bases from V and 5 bases from J; junction bases left unmatched: 7. CDR1 is SGHDT, CDR2 YYEEEE, per germline. CDR3 protein: CASSFWIAGGNEQYF. Here the CDR3 DNA reads TGTGCCAGCAGCTTCTGGATAGCGGGAGGTAACGAGCAGTACTTC.

This clonotype was counted only a few times. Possible read error: a much larger clone is one base away. The V and J genes are TRBV28 and TRBJ2-7; D is tentatively TRBD1 or TRBD2 (5 bases each). CDR1 and CDR2 (germline): MDHEN, SYDVKM. The CDR3 loop spans 15 amino acids. CDR3 DNA: TGTGCCAACAGTCCTAGCCCGGGACGGATCTACGAGCAGTACTTC. It translates to CANSPSPGRIYEQYF.